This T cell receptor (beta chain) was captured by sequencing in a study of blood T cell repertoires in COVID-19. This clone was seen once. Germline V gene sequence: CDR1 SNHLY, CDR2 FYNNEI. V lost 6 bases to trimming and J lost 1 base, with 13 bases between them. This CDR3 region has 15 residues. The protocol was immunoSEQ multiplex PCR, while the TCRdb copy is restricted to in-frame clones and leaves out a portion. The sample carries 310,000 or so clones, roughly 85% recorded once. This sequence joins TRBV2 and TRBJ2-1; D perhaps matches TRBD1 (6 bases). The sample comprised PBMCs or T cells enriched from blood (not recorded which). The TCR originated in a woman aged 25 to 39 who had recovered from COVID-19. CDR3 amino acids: CASREQGSSYNEQFF. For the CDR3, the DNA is TGTGCCAGCAGGGAGCAGGGGAGTTCCTACAATGAGCAGTTCTTC.